A selection of T cell receptor beta chains follows, all from one sample in a study of persistence of HIV-infected CD4 T cells. Clones were sequenced by immunoSEQ multiplex PCR, and TCRdb holds only the in-frame ones, with some missing. This sample has some 41,000 clones, with around 80% found just once. Their antigen targets remain unknown. The sequences come from CD4+ T cells sorted from PBMCs after roughly 17-hour stimulation, collected from a patient who received antiretroviral therapy. The receptors here all came from an adult man with HIV who was CMV-seropositive. The CDR3 runs from the conserved cysteine through the conserved F or W. D genes are given only for firm matches. For some rows the clone size is stated as once, few or many, or as a class when expanded; others skip it.

clone_size: -
j_call: TRBJ2-1
v_call: TRBV28
cdr3_length: 15
d_call: TRBD1
cdr3_aa: CASTSGDRGRNEQFF
cdr3_nt: TGTGCCAGCACCTCGGGGGACAGGGGTCGCAATGAGCAGTTCTTC

clone_size: -
j_call: TRBJ2-3
v_call: TRBV7-9
cdr3_length: 14
d_call: -
cdr3_aa: CASSLYTGRDTQYF
cdr3_nt: TGTGCCAGCAGCCTCTACACAGGGAGAGATACGCAGTATTTT

clone_size: -
j_call: TRBJ1-6
v_call: TRBV7-9
cdr3_length: 13
d_call: TRBD1
cdr3_aa: CASSWDRFSPLHF
cdr3_nt: TGTGCCAGCAGCTGGGACAGATTTTCACCCCTCCACTTT

clone_size: once
j_call: TRBJ2-6
v_call: TRBV9
cdr3_length: 17
d_call: TRBD1
cdr3_aa: CASSVQGDSSGANVLTF
cdr3_nt: TGTGCCAGCAGCGTTCAGGGGGATAGCTCTGGGGCCAACGTCCTGACTTTC

clone_size: -
j_call: TRBJ1-1
v_call: TRBV3-1/TRBV3-2
cdr3_length: 13
d_call: -
cdr3_aa: CASSPRGQGRAFF
cdr3_nt: TGTGCCAGCAGCCCTCGAGGGCAGGGGCGAGCTTTCTTT

clone_size: once
j_call: TRBJ1-1
v_call: TRBV18
cdr3_length: 13
d_call: -
cdr3_aa: CASSPRGNTEAFF
cdr3_nt: TGTGCCAGCTCACCAAGGGGAAACACTGAAGCTTTCTTT

clone_size: few
j_call: TRBJ1-2
v_call: TRBV30
cdr3_length: 16
d_call: -
cdr3_aa: CAWTFRGGGRNYGYTF
cdr3_nt: TGTGCCTGGACTTTTCGGGGAGGGGGAAGGAACTATGGCTACACCTTC

clone_size: -
j_call: TRBJ2-7
v_call: TRBV5-1
cdr3_length: 15
d_call: -
cdr3_aa: CASRRGTLEAHEQYF
cdr3_nt: TGCGCCAGCAGGAGAGGGACATTGGAGGCCCACGAGCAGTACTTC

clone_size: -
j_call: TRBJ1-1
v_call: TRBV2
cdr3_length: 12
d_call: -
cdr3_aa: CASSGRRTEAFF
cdr3_nt: TGTGCCAGCAGTGGACGGCGGACTGAAGCTTTCTTT

clone_size: -
j_call: TRBJ1-2
v_call: TRBV18
cdr3_length: 16
d_call: TRBD1
cdr3_aa: CASSQGTANSNYGYTF
cdr3_nt: TGTGCCAGCTCTCAGGGGACAGCTAATTCCAACTATGGCTACACCTTC

clone_size: -
j_call: TRBJ2-1
v_call: TRBV15
cdr3_length: 17
d_call: TRBD2
cdr3_aa: CATSRDLRAGGNDEQFF
cdr3_nt: TGTGCCACCAGCAGAGATCTAAGAGCGGGGGGAAACGATGAGCAGTTCTTC

clone_size: -
j_call: TRBJ1-1
v_call: TRBV9
cdr3_length: 13
d_call: -
cdr3_aa: CASSPDMNTEAFF
cdr3_nt: TGTGCCAGCAGTCCCGACATGAACACTGAAGCTTTCTTT

clone_size: -
j_call: TRBJ2-3
v_call: TRBV19
cdr3_length: 13
d_call: -
cdr3_aa: CASSTGGTDTQYF
cdr3_nt: TGTGCCAGTAGTACAGGGGGCACAGATACGCAGTATTTT

clone_size: -
j_call: TRBJ2-6
v_call: TRBV5-5
cdr3_length: 15
d_call: -
cdr3_aa: CASSSQGTGANVLTF
cdr3_nt: TGTGCCAGCAGCTCACAGGGAACCGGGGCCAACGTCCTGACTTTC